This TCR beta chain is from a study of CD8 T cells in ankylosing spondylitis. Study results and limitations: A TCR beta motif of about 8 highly homologous variants seemed to mark ankylosing spondylitis blood.

Each CDR3 protein is one row after TCRdb ran MiXCR on the 5' RACE reads. The top ten clones hold approximately 4.8% of a sample with approximately 250,000 distinct CDR3 sequences, 8.2% of them seen once. The count of this clonotype is one. What it binds is not known. A much larger clone lies one base from this, so it may be a read error. There are 16 residues in the CDR3. CDR1 is DFQATT, CDR2 SNEGSKA, per germline (reference sequence). This receptor was taken from a female donor with ankylosing spondylitis or in good health (not recorded which). V is TRBV20-1 and J is TRBJ1-1, with D uncertain. Input material: blood, either unsorted or a sorted T cell fraction (not recorded which). The CDR3 loop reads CCALGQSPEVDTEAFF. CDR3 nucleotide sequence: TGCTGTGCACTAGGGCAGTCCCCCGAGGTGGACACTGAAGCTTTCTTT.